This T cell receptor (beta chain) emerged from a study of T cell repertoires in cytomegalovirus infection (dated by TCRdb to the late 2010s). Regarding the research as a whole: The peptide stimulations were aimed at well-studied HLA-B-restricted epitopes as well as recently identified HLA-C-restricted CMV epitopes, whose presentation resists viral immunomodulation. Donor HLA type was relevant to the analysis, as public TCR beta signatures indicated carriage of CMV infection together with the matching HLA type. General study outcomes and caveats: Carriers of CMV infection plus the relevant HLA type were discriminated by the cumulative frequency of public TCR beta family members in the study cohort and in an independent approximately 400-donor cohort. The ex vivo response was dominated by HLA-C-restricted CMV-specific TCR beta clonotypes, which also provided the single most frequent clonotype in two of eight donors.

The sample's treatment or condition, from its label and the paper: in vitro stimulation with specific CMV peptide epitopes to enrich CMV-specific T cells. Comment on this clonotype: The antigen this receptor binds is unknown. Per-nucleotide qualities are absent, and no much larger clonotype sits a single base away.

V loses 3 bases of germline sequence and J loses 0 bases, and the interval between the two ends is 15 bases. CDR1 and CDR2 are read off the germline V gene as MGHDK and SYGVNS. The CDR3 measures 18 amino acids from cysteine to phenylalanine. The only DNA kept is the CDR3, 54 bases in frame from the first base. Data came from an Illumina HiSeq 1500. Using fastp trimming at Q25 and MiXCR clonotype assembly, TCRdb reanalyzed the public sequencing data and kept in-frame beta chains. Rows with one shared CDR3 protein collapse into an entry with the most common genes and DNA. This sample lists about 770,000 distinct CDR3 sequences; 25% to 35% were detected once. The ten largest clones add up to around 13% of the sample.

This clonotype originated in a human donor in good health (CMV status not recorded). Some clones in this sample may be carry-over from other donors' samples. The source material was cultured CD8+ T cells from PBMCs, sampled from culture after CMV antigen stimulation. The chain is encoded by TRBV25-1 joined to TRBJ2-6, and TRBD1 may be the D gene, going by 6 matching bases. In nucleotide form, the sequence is TGTGCCAGCAGTGATGAGGACAGAACCTACTCTGGGGCCAACGTCCTGACTTTC. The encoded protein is CASSDEDRTYSGANVLTF. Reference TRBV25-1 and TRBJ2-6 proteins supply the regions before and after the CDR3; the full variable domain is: EADIYQTPRYLVIGTGKKITLECSQTMGHDKMYWYQQDPGMELHLIHYSYGVNSTEKGDLSSESTVSRIRTEHFPLTLESARPSHTSQYLCASSDEDRTYSGANVLTFGAGSRLTVL.